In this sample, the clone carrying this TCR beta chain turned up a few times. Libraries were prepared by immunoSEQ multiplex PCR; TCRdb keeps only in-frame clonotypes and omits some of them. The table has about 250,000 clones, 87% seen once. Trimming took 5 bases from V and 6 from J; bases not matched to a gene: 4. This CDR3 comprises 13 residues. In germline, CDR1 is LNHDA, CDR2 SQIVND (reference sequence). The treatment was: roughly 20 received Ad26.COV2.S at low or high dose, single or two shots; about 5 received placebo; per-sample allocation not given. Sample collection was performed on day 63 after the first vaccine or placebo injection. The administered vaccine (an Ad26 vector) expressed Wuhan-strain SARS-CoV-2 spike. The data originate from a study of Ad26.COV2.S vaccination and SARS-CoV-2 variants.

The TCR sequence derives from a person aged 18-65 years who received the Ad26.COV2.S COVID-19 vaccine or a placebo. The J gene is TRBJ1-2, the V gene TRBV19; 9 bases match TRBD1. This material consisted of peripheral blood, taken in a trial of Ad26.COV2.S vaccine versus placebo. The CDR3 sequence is CASSPGQGNGYTF. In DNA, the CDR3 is TGTGCCAGTAGTCCGGGACAGGGTAATGGCTACACCTTC. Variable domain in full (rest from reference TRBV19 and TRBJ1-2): DGGITQSPKYLFRKEGQNVTLSCEQNLNHDAMYWYRQDPGQGLRLIYYSQIVNDFQKGDIAEGYSVSREKKESFPLTVTSAQKNPTAFYLCASSPGQGNGYTFGSGTRLTVV.